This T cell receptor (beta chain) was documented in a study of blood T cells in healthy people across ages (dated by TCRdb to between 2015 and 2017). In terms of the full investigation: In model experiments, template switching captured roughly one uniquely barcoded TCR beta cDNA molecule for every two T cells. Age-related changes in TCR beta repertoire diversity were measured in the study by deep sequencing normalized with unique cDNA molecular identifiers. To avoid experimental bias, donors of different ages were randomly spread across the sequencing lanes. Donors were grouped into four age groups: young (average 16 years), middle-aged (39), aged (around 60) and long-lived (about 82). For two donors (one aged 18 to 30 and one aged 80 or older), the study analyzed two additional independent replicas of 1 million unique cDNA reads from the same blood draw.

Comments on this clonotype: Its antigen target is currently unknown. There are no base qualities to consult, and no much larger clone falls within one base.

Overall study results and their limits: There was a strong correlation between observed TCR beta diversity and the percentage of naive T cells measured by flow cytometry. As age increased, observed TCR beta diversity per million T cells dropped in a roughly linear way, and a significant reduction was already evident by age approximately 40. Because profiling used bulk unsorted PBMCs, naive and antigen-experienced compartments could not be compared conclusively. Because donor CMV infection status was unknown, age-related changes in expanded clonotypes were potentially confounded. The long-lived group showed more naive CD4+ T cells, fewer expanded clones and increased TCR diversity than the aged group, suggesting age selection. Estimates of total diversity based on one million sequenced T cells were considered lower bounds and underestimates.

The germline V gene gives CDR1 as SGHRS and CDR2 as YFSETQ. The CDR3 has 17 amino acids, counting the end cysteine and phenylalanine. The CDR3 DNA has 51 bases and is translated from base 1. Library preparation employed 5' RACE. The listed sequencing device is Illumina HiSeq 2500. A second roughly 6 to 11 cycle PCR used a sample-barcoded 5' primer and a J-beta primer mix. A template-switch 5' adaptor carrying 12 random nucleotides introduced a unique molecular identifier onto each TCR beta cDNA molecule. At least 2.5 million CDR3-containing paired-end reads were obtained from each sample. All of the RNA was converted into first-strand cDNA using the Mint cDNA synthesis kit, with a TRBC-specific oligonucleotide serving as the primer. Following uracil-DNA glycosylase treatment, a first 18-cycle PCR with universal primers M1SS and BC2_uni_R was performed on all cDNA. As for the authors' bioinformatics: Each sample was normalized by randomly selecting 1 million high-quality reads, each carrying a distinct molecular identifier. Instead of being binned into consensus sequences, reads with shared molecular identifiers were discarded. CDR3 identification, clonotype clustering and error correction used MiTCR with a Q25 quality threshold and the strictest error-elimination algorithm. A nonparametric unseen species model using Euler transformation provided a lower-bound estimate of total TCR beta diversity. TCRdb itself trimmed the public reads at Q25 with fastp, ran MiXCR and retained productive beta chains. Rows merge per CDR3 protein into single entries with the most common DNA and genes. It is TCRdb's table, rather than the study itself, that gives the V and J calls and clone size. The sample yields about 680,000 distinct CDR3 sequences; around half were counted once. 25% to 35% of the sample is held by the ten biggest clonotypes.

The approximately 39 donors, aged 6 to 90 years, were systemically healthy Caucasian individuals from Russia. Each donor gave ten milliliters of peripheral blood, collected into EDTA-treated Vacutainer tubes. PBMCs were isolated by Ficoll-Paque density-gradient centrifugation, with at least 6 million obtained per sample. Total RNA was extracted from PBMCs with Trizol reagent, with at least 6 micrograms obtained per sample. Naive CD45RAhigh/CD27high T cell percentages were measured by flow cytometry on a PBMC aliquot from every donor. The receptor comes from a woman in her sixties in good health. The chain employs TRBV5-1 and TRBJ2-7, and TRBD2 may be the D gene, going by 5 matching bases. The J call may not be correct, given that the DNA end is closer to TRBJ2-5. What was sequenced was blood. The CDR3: CASLKGASSRAGETQYF. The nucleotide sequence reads TGCGCCAGCCTAAAAGGTGCTAGCTCACGAGCAGGAGAGACCCAGTACTTC.